The 12 T cell receptor beta chains below were found in one sample sequenced in a study of blood T cell repertoires in COVID-19. The table came from immunoSEQ multiplex PCR; TCRdb's copy has only in-frame clones and leaves some out. Of some 64,000 clones listed, 72% are singletons. Sequenced sample: peripheral blood. The receptors were gathered from a woman in her 70s with COVID-19, enrolled during active disease.

Details on this clone: In the same sample, other DNA sequences code for this CDR3. The J gene is TRBJ2-5, the V gene TRBV12-3 or TRBV12-4; D ambiguous. V was shortened by 1 base and J by 5 bases, with 8 bases between the two germline ends. The CDR3 is 13 amino acids. For the CDR3, the DNA is TGTGCCAGCAGTTTAGGCCAGGTGGAGACCCAGTACTTC. It encodes CASSLGQVETQYF.

V usage is TRBV11-2 and J usage is TRBJ1-2; no definite D call. With 7 bases removed from V and 4 bases from J, the gap between germline ends came to 16 bases. Germline CDR1 is SGHAT and CDR2 is FQNNGV. This CDR3 is built from 14 residues. The CDR3 reads CASKIEVSGYGYTF. The DNA of the CDR3 is TGTGCCAGCAAGATTGAGGTATCCGGCTATGGCTACACCTTC.

The chain employs TRBV2 and TRBJ2-1; 8 bases align to TRBD2. Germline V gives CDR1 SNHLY, CDR2 FYNNEI. This CDR3 is built from 17 residues. The J segment lost 3 bases and the V segment lost 4 bases, leaving 11 bases of the junction unmatched. The CDR3 spells CASSAPGGASFYNEQFF. CDR3 sequence (DNA): TGTGCCAGCAGTGCCCCCGGGGGGGCTAGTTTCTACAATGAGCAGTTCTTC. The whole variable domain, filled in from reference TRBV2 and TRBJ2-1, reads EPEVTQTPSHQVTQMGQEVILRCVPISNHLYFYWYRQILGQKVEFLVSFYNNEISEKSEIFDDQFSVERPDGSNFTLKIRSTKLEDSAMYFCASSAPGGASFYNEQFFGPGTRLTVL.

The chain links TRBV29-1 to TRBJ1-2, with a possible D match to TRBD1 (5 bases). Germline V gives CDR1 SQVTM, CDR2 ANQGSEA. V was trimmed by 7 bases and J by 4 bases, leaving 13 bases between them. This CDR3 has 12 residues. DNA for the CDR3: TGCAGCGAATCAAAACAGGCCTATGGCTACACCTTC. It codes for CSESKQAYGYTF.

This rearrangement joins TRBV5-4 to TRBJ2-1; 7 bases agree with TRBD2. The junction had 2 bases not matched to a gene; V was cut back by 0 bases and J by 2 bases. The CDR3 length is 15 residues. Looked up from germline, CDR1 is SGHNT and CDR2 is YYREEE (reference sequence). CDR3 bases: TGTGCCAGCAGCTTGGACAGCGGGGCCTACAATGAGCAGTTCTTC. Translated: CASSLDSGAYNEQFF. Looking up the rest from reference TRBV5-4 and TRBJ2-1 gives the full variable domain: ETGVTQSPTHLIKTRGQQVTLRCSSQSGHNTVSWYQQALGQGPQFIFQYYREEENGRGNFPPRFSGLQFPNYSSELNVNALELDDSALYLCASSLDSGAYNEQFFGPGTRLTVL.

There are a few counts of this clone. This specimen includes other DNA sequences encoding the same CDR3. CDR3 coding DNA: TGTGCCAGCTCACCAGACAGTAACTATGGCTACACCTTC. Amino acid sequence: CASSPDSNYGYTF. V usage is TRBV18 and J usage is TRBJ1-2; a possible D gene is TRBD1 (5 bases). The CDR3 is made up of 13 amino acids. Germline V gene lookup returns CDR1 KGHSH and CDR2 LQKENI. Trimming took 2 bases from V and 1 from J, leaving 5 bases between them.

The chain employs TRBV6-1 and TRBJ1-6; D remains unclear. CDR3 length: 15 residues. The V and J ends lost 1 base and 5 bases respectively, with 9 bases between them. Germline CDR1 and CDR2: MNHNS and SASEGT. CDR3 nucleotides: TGTGCCAGCAGTGAAGGGCCCGGAGATAATTCACCCCTCCACTTT. It encodes CASSEGPGDNSPLHF.

This sequence joins TRBV7-9 and TRBJ2-5; TRBD2 is a possible D gene (5 bases). This CDR3 is 13 amino acids long. V lost 5 bases, J lost 1 base, and 8 bases lay in between. Germline CDR1 SEHNR, CDR2 FQNEAQ (reference sequence). CDR3 in amino acids: CASSARAQETQYF. CDR3 nucleotides: TGTGCCAGCAGCGCGCGGGCCCAAGAGACCCAGTACTTC.

Comment on this clone: A junction boundary mismatches the germline segment, possibly from a read error. The rearrangement links TRBV19 to TRBJ1-1; 8 nucleotides agree with TRBD1. Germline CDR1 is LNHDA and CDR2 is SQIVND (reference sequence). The CDR3 has 11 residues. CDR3 loop: CASSIGTGPAF. In DNA, the CDR3 is TGTGCCAGTAGTATTGGGACAGGCCCGGCCTTT.

This chain uses TRBV6-5 with TRBJ1-1; D gene uncertain. The V end was cut by 10 bases, the J end by 7 bases, with 19 bases between. The CDR3 is 13 amino acids. CDR1 and CDR2 (germline): MNHEY, SVGAGI. Here the CDR3 DNA reads TGTGCCACCTATCCCGGGTCACGCGGTGAAGCTTTCTTT. Translating it yields CATYPGSRGEAFF.

The chain joins TRBV27 to TRBJ1-3, with 8 bases lining up with TRBD1. Germline CDR1 is MNHEY and CDR2 is SMNVEV (reference sequence). Unmatched junction bases numbered 2, after V lost 5 bases and J lost 2 bases. This CDR3 contains 14 residues. In DNA, the CDR3 is TGTGCCAGCAGTCGGACAGGGACTGGAAACACCATATATTTT. Translated: CASSRTGTGNTIYF.

This sequence joins TRBV6-2 or TRBV6-3 and TRBJ2-7; 7 nucleotides agree with TRBD1. The CDR3 contains 13 residues. The germline V gene has CDR1 MNHEY and CDR2 SVGEGT. J was trimmed by 2 bases and V by 4 bases; bases with no gene match: 2. In DNA, the CDR3 is TGTGCCAGCAGTTGGGGACAGACCTACGAGCAGTACTTC. Amino acid sequence: CASSWGQTYEQYF.